Each of the 17 T cell receptor beta chains below was sequenced from the same sample in a study of cytomegalovirus exposure and HLA in healthy donors. Amplification used 60 Vbeta primers and 13 Jbeta primers. The protocol was immunoSEQ multiplex PCR, while the TCRdb copy is restricted to in-frame clones and leaves out a portion. The sample holds nearly 200,000 clones; about nine tenths are singletons and the top ten take 1.3%. Source material: PBMCs. These receptors all come from a man in his thirties or forties in good health and CMV-seronegative.

The chain links TRBV18 to TRBJ2-3; D is ambiguous. In germline, CDR1 is KGHSH, CDR2 LQKENI. The CDR3 loop spans 15 amino acids. Trimming removed 6 bases at V and 6 bases at J, with 19 bases between. The CDR3 coding sequence is TGTGCCAGCTCCAAAGCGACCCTAGACGGGGATACGCAGTATTTT. Its translation: CASSKATLDGDTQYF. Using reference TRBV18 and TRBJ2-3 for the parts outside the CDR3, the full variable domain is NAGVMQNPRHLVRRRGQEARLRCSPMKGHSHVYWYRQLPEEGLKFMVYLQKENIIDESGMPKERFSAEFPKEGPSILRIQQVVRGDSAAYFCASSKATLDGDTQYFGPGTRLTVL.

The V call is TRBV5-7, the J call TRBJ1-5; D uncertain. TRBV5-7 is labeled an ORF, and its function is uncertain. The CDR3 sequence is 15 residues long. Trimming took 4 bases from V and 9 from J, leaving 20 bases between them. This CDR3 is CASSPGWHLSWPQHF. Here the CDR3 DNA reads TGTGCCAGCAGCCCCGGGTGGCACCTAAGTTGGCCCCAGCATTTT.

The rearrangement links TRBV7-9 to TRBJ2-7; the D gene is possibly TRBD2 (5 bases). Trimming stripped 6 bases from V and 2 bases from J, with 11 bases between. Germline lookup yields CDR1 SEHNR and CDR2 FQNEAQ (reference sequence). This CDR3 has 13 amino acids. CDR3 in DNA: TGTGCCAGCAGGGAAGGACTGGCCTACGAGCAGTACTTC. Encoded protein: CASREGLAYEQYF.

This clone was observed a few times. V is TRBV6-4 and J is TRBJ2-5; 11 bases agree with TRBD2. The J segment lost 5 bases and the V segment lost 3 bases, leaving 5 bases of the junction unmatched. CDR3 length: 15 residues. Germline V lookup: CDR1 MRHNA, CDR2 SNTAGT. The CDR3 DNA follows: TGTGCCAGCAGTGAACTAGCGGGAGCGGGTGAGACCCAGTACTTC. Encoded protein: CASSELAGAGETQYF.

The rearrangement joins TRBV28 to TRBJ2-1, with a weak D call TRBD2 (6 bases). Trimming removed 5 bases from V and 6 bases from J, with 11 bases in between. Germline CDR1 is MDHEN and CDR2 is SYDVKM. The CDR3 has 13 residues. The CDR3 is CASSPMGGNEQFF. In DNA, the CDR3 is TGTGCCAGCAGTCCCATGGGAGGCAATGAGCAGTTCTTC.

This clone was seen a handful of times. The J gene is TRBJ2-7, the V gene TRBV2, with TRBD1 matching 11 bases. Germline CDR1 reads SNHLY; CDR2 reads FYNNEI. After removal of 8 bases from V and 1 base from J, the junction contained 13 bases not matched to a gene. The CDR3 contains 17 residues. The CDR3 here is CASLTDRGRGASYEQYF. CDR3 DNA sequence: TGTGCCAGCCTTACGGACAGGGGGCGAGGGGCTTCCTACGAGCAGTACTTC.

The gene calls are TRBV21-1 and TRBJ2-7; the table's D call, TRBD1, has no DNA check behind it. TRBV21-1 is marked as a pseudogene. The CDR3 covers 19 residues. CDR3 nucleotides: TGTGCCAGCAGCAAATGCCCCGGGACAGCCGAAATTCCTCCTTACGAGCAGTACTTC. Its protein product is CASSKCPGTAEIPPYEQYF.

This clone was found a few times. The chain links TRBV5-8 to TRBJ2-3, with D perhaps TRBD1 (7 bases). There are 17 residues in the CDR3. Trimming pared 2 bases from V and 1 base from J, leaving 17 bases between. The V gene's germline CDR1 is SGHTS and CDR2 YDEGEE. This CDR3 is CASSFRRGPGGTDTQYF. The CDR3 DNA follows: TGTGCCAGCAGCTTTAGGAGGGGGCCGGGAGGCACAGATACGCAGTATTTT.

The V call is TRBV4-1, the J call TRBJ1-5; TRBD1 agrees at 9 bases. V trimming: 3 bases; J trimming: 2 bases; junction bases outside the gene matches: 8. The germline gives CDR1 MGHRA, CDR2 YSYEKL. The CDR3 covers 17 residues. For the CDR3, the DNA is TGCGCCAGCAGCCATTCCCCCCGACAGGGGGGCAATCAGCCCCAGCATTTT. This gives the protein CASSHSPRQGGNQPQHF.

The chain joins TRBV5-1 to TRBJ2-6, with 7 bases matching TRBD1. V lost 4 bases to trimming and J lost 3 bases; unmatched junction nucleotides: 4. The CDR3 contains 15 residues. The germline CDR1 and CDR2 sequences are SGHRS and YFSETQ. DNA of the CDR3: TGCGCCAGCAGCAACGGGACAGATGGGGCCAACGTCCTGACTTTC. Protein product: CASSNGTDGANVLTF.

The rearrangement joins TRBV19 to TRBJ1-1; D not certain. The CDR3 sequence is 15 residues long. V lost 7 bases and J lost 0, with 15 bases in between. Germline V gene data show CDR1 as LNHDA and CDR2 as SQIVND (reference sequence). CDR3 in DNA: TGTGCCAGTATCGGGGTCCGGCGGGTGAACACTGAAGCTTTCTTT. The encoded protein is CASIGVRRVNTEAFF.

V is TRBV28 and J is TRBJ1-2; D is possibly TRBD1 (6 bases). Germline assignment: CDR1 MDHEN and CDR2 SYDVKM. V was pared by 5 bases and J by 3 bases, with 16 bases between. The CDR3 covers 15 residues. CDR3 nucleotide sequence: TGTGCCAGCAGTGAGAGGGGGGGGCATTACTATGGCTACACCTTC. The encoded protein is CASSERGGHYYGYTF.

The genes are TRBV19 and TRBJ2-7; TRBD2 matches at 8 bases. This CDR3 has 12 residues. Germline CDR1 and CDR2: LNHDA and SQIVND (reference sequence). J gave up 5 bases and V 6 bases, and 3 bases lay outside the gene matches. CDR3 amino acids: CASSGRAHEQYF. The CDR3, as DNA: TGTGCCAGTAGCGGGAGGGCCCACGAGCAGTACTTC.

The chain carries TRBV5-1 and TRBJ2-3, with 11 bases identical to TRBD2. Looked up from germline, CDR1 is SGHRS and CDR2 is YFSETQ. V shed 4 bases and J 0 bases; nucleotides not matched to a gene: 1. CDR3 length: 15 residues. CDR3 loop: CASSRLAGSTDTQYF. CDR3 in DNA: TGCGCCAGCAGCCGACTAGCGGGGAGCACAGATACGCAGTATTTT.

The chain links TRBV7-9 to TRBJ2-7, with D perhaps TRBD2 (5 bases). V was pared by 6 bases and J by 4 bases, with 16 bases between. The CDR3 is made up of 14 amino acids. The germline V gene has CDR1 SEHNR and CDR2 FQNEAQ (reference sequence). DNA of the CDR3: TGTGCCAGCAGTACGGAGCGGTACACTTACGAGCAGTACTTC. Its protein product is CASSTERYTYEQYF.

V and J are TRBV5-1 and TRBJ2-3; D is unclear. Trimming took off 0 bases at V and 4 bases at J, with 9 bases between the two ends. The germline CDR1 and CDR2 sequences are SGHRS and YFSETQ. The CDR3 runs 14 residues. The CDR3 bases are TGCGCCAGCAGCTTGGCGGCGGCCCCAGATACGCAGTATTTT. It specifies CASSLAAAPDTQYF.

The CDR3 here is CASSLSSTGDSLYNSPLHF. CDR3 DNA sequence: TGTGCCAGCAGTCTTTCCTCCACTGGGGACAGCCTGTATAATTCACCCCTCCACTTT. The V call is TRBV9, the J call TRBJ1-6, with TRBD1 identical over 7 bases. CDR3 length equals 19 residues. V was pared by 5 bases and J by 4 bases, with 18 bases of the junction left unmatched. Germline CDR1 and CDR2: SGDLS and YYNGEE.